A selection of T cell receptor beta chains follows, all from one sample in a study of blood T cell repertoires in COVID-19. Assay used: immunoSEQ multiplex PCR; TCRdb lists only in-frame clones, some missing. The sample lists about 60,000 clones, approximately 89% occurring once. The sequenced sample was peripheral blood. These receptors all stem from a woman aged 55-70 years with active COVID-19. The conserved cysteine and the conserved F or W are not part of the CDR3 here. Not all rows give a size; the values are once, few, many and, for expanded clones, a class.

. TRBJ1-1 TRBV27 ASSWGQGLAEAF
once TRBJ1-4 TRBV4-1 ASSQESSPSDGRPREKLF
. TRBJ1-1 TRBV12-3/TRBV12-4 ASRPKGGTEAF
. TRBJ1-1 TRBV7-3 ASRPDRGRVTEAF
. TRBJ1-5 TRBV19 ASSHEGVFWDSNQPQH
. TRBJ1-5 TRBV19 ASTGGNQPQH
medium-sized TRBJ1-1 TRBV4-1 ASSYTPGQTLRNTEAF
once TRBJ2-5 TRBV18 ASSPRAGQETQY
. TRBJ2-3 TRBV7-9 ASSSGTSGGPSTDTQY
. TRBJ1-6 TRBV3-1/TRBV3-2 ASSQGTPSGSPLH
. TRBJ1-1 TRBV19 ASSNRQGWMTEAF
. TRBJ2-4 TRBV6-1 ASSADRGLLAKNIQY
. TRBJ1-2 TRBV5-8 ASSAWDRGLNYGYT
. TRBJ1-1 TRBV5-6 ASSIYTEAF
few TRBJ2-1 TRBV5-1 ASSSGGFDIIIEQF
. TRBJ1-4 TRBV6-5 ASRYTGGNEKLF
. TRBJ2-1 TRBV5-1 ASSGELAGYNEQF
. TRBJ2-2 TRBV19 ASSIVGAGGANTGELF
. TRBJ2-3 TRBV6-5 ASSSPGLSTDTQY
. TRBJ2-4 TRBV5-8 ASSLAWDRGPKNIQY
. TRBJ1-6 TRBV10-3 AISVDRDESPLH
once TRBJ2-5 TRBV3-1/TRBV3-2 ASSPRRLRGETQY
. TRBJ2-5 TRBV12-3/TRBV12-4 ASSADRVETQY
. TRBJ2-4 TRBV19 ASSIWDTLAKNIQY
. TRBJ1-5 TRBV6-5 ASSRGQGSGPQH
. TRBJ2-7 TRBV29-1 SVGDRGSYEQY
. TRBJ2-3 TRBV7-7 ASSLGTGGGTDTQY
. TRBJ1-2 TRBV5-1 ASSLLGEPNYGYT
once TRBJ2-3 TRBV5-1 ASSLEGTSTDTQY
. TRBJ1-1 TRBV27 ASRIGQVSNTEAF
. TRBJ2-3 TRBV9 ASSVEGGLVKTQY
. TRBJ2-1 TRBV4-2 ASRSGGGQF
. TRBJ2-6 TRBV2 ASSASGEGANVLT
. TRBJ2-3 TRBV18 ASSPLGPSGVITDTQY
. TRBJ1-1 TRBV19 ASSIAEGGDTLKAF
. TRBJ2-2 TRBV6-6 ASSIIQGGTGELF
. TRBJ1-2 TRBV12-3/TRBV12-4 ASGRGFGYT
. TRBJ1-1 TRBV4-1 ASSQGRAQDTEAF
. TRBJ1-3 TRBV4-3 ASSQDGGHLSSGNTIY
. TRBJ2-5 TRBV5-1 ASSWAGGYQETQY
. TRBJ1-4 TRBV3-1/TRBV3-2 ASSQAPTTGGFEKLF
. TRBJ1-1 TRBV5-1 ASSLASSPEAF
. TRBJ2-7 TRBV7-8 ASSPTPHRQGPYEQY
. TRBJ1-6 TRBV9 ASSVQGFNSPLH
. TRBJ1-1 TRBV11-3 ASSHGRGRDMNTEAF
once TRBJ1-1 TRBV2 ASSEPRTGAEAF
. TRBJ1-1 TRBV11-3 ASSSSTGGGLRNTEAF
. TRBJ1-2 TRBV27 ASSPSPDSPWGYT
. TRBJ1-2 TRBV7-9 ASSPGAVDGYT
. TRBJ2-3 TRBV4-2 ASSQGTSGYTDTQY
. TRBJ2-3 TRBV2 ASSKLDTQY
few TRBJ1-5 TRBV23-1 ASRQQGISNQPQH
. TRBJ1-4 TRBV15 ATSTGTGANEKLF
. TRBJ2-3 TRBV7-3 ASSQLAGRTDTQY
. TRBJ1-6 TRBV27 ASSPGLGGHSYNSPLH
. TRBJ2-1 TRBV19 ASSTTRRDREGEQF
. TRBJ2-7 TRBV5-8 ASSAPGWRDGSYEQY
few TRBJ2-7 TRBV19 ASSVRGLGYEQY
. TRBJ1-5 TRBV6-6 ASSYGQSYSNQPQH
. TRBJ1-1 TRBV5-5 ASSWGGGTEAF